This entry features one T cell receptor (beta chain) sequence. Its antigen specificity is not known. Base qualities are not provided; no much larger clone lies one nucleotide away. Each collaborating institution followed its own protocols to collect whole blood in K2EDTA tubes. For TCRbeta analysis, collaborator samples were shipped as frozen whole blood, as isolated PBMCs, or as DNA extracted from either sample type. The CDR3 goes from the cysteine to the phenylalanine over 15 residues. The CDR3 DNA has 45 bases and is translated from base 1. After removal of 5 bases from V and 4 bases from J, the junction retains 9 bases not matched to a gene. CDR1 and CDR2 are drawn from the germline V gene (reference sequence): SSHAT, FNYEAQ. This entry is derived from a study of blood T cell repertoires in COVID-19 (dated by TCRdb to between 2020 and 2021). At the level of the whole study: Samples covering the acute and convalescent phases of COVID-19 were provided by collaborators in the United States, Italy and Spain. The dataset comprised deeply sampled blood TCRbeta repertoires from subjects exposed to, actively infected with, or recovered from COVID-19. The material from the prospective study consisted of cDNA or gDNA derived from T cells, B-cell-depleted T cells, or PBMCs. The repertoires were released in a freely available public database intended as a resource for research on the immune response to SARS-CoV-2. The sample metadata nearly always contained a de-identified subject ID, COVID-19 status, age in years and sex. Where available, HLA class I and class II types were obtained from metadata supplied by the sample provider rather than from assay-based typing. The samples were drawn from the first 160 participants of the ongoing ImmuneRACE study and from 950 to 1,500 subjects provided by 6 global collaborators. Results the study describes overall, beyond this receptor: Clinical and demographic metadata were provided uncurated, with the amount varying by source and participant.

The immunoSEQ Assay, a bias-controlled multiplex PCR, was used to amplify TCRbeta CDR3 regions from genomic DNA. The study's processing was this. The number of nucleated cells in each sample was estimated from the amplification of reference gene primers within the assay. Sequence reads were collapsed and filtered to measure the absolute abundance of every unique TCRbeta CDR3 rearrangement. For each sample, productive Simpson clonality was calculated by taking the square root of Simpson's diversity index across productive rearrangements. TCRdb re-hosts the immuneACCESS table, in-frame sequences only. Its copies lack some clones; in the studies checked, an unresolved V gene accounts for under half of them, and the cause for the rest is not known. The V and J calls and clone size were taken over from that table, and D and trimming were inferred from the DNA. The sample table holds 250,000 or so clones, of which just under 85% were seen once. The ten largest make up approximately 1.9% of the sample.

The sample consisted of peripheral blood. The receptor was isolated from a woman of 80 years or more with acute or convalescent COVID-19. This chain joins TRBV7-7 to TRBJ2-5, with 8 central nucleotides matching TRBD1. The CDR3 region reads CASSPIVGQGETQYF. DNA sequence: TGTGCCAGCAGCCCGATAGTAGGACAGGGAGAGACCCAGTACTTC.